This T cell receptor (beta chain) was profiled in a study of cytomegalovirus exposure and HLA in healthy donors (dated by TCRdb to about 2017). Looking at the study overall: In an earlier analysis of fewer than 750 of the donors, less than 350 Gb of sequence data and 90 million to 120 million unique TCR beta sequences from about 179 million T cells were reported. An early release covering over 500 HLA-typed donors comprised roughly 300 gigabases of sequencing data and roughly 85 million unique TCR sequences. The genetic ancestry cluster associated with self-reported Caucasian donors included around 76% of the roughly 390 genotyped donors. The study was designed to test whether signatures of past pathogen exposure could be identified by cataloging public T cell receptors. The T cell repertoires of some 670 subjects were profiled by immunosequencing and related to cytomegalovirus serostatus. In addition to the first cohort of about 650 subjects, a separate validation cohort of approximately 130 different subjects was used. To predict cytomegalovirus infection status, the study brought together high-throughput TCR immunosequencing, statistical association of individual TCRs with disease status, and machine learning. A later analysis re-examined previously published TCR beta repertoires from about 670 donors and added high-resolution HLA genotyping to investigate patterns of TCR occurrence. In the later analysis, no new phenotypic data were used to find candidate immune exposures; instead, reliance was placed on TCR beta sequences and their occurrence across donors. An earlier analysis of more than 450 of the donors used high-throughput TCR beta sequencing to judge whether each TCR beta V gene segment behaved as functional or pseudogenic. Donor age, sex, ethnicity and CMV serostatus were collected together with the repertoire data. A later genetic analysis took genome-wide SNP genotypes for about three fifths of the roughly 700 donors and used that subset as a discovery cohort. All discovery cohort repertoires had been generated using a single sequencing platform. Class I and class II HLA loci were covered by the typing at four-digit resolution. The number of typed donors differed by locus: about 629-640 for A, B, C, DRB1 and DQB1; approximately 540 for DQA1; around 610 for DPA1; and 400 to 480 for DPB1. Roughly 5 DR-DQ haplotypes were handled as single units for association and clustering, since linkage in the cohort was strong. Among almost 400 genotyped donors of the cohort, an average of around 240,000 unique TCR beta nucleotide sequences were sequenced per donor, roughly a sixth of them non-productive.

In total, 500 to 700 healthy bone marrow donors made up the cohort. Cohort members were all nominally healthy when sampled, although unrecorded immune exposures were likely present. The donor tested CMV seropositive, placing the donor among the 290 or so seropositive members of the cohort. A peripheral blood sample was collected from each donor, and TCR beta sequencing was performed on peripheral blood mononuclear cells. Genomic DNA was extracted from the blood cell samples with the Qiagen DNeasy Blood Extraction Kit. Broad study findings and their caveats: In an earlier analysis of around 500 of the donors, most TCR beta V segments appeared in productive rearrangements about 87% or about 30% of the time, broadly matching IMGT annotations. Some IMGT-functional V segments, including TRBV6-2 and TRBV6-3, could not be distinguished by the 87-base-pair reads and were therefore excluded. According to the authors, the approach could potentially be generalized to other disease states and immunological phenotypes. Because HLA typing was unavailable for some donors at each locus, only the typed subset was used in association tests. In a later analysis, HLA-associated TCR beta chains showed more clonal expansion and lower generation probabilities than non-associated chains that were equally common. A cluster of highly shared sequence variants was judged likely to be a technical artifact of the sequencing pipeline. Sequencing depth was assumed to be roughly uniform across donors in the presence/absence analyses, though that assumption may not hold. In this cohort, only TCR beta chains were sequenced, and detectable features were limited by the absence of alpha or paired-chain data. A few of the identified cytomegalovirus-associated TCR beta chains were confirmed in vitro to be specific for cytomegalovirus antigens. Strong co-occurrence of HLA alleles, especially DR and DQ, made assigning TCR associations to individual alleles difficult. The study gave a list of 150 to 200 TCR beta chains associated with cytomegalovirus. Linkage disequilibrium might explain the correlated functional status among segregating V segments, but an unknown experimental factor could not be ruled out. CMV serostatus was the only immune exposure information available for the cohort. At a false discovery rate of 0.05, a later analysis linked roughly 17,000 TCR beta sequences to specific HLA alleles. The earlier analysis of about 600 of the donors excluded roughly 17 rarely observed V segments, including chromosome 9 orphons, because counts were too low. In a later analysis, most CMV-associated TCR beta chains were found to appear HLA-restricted, with HLA associations seemingly driven largely by CMV exposure. A further reported finding was that TCR beta sequences accurately predicted the HLA-A and HLA-B alleles for most subjects in the first cohort. A later genetic analysis associated a missense DCLRE1C variant with V-gene and J-gene trimming of TCR beta chains, and an independent cohort replicated the association. According to a later genetic analysis, donors in an Asian-associated ancestry cluster had fewer N-insertions in productive TCRs than the approximately 670-donor mean. Most TCR sequences were seen in very few donors, while some public TCRs were found in many individuals. According to a later analysis, TCR association rates differed among HLA loci, with DRB1 alleles showing the most associated TCRs and HLA-C alleles showing the fewest. The classifier was reported to diagnose cytomegalovirus status with high specificity and sensitivity in both the original cohort and the validation cohort. According to a later analysis, parvovirus B19, influenza, CMV and Epstein-Barr virus appeared linked to several top co-occurrence clusters.

The library came from the immunoSEQ multiplex PCR assay. For the multiplex PCR, a mixture combining 60 forward primers for TCR Vbeta segments and 13 reverse primers for TCR Jbeta segments was used. The CDR3 region of rearranged TCR beta genes was amplified from genomic DNA by a multiplex PCR assay. Amplified TCR beta libraries were sequenced as 87-base-pair reads on the Illumina HiSeq System. In the authors' own workflow: Across the 700 or so repertoires, a later analysis counted some 81 million unique TCR beta chains, around 11 million of which were shared by at least two donors. Raw reads were error-corrected and collapsed into unique sequences with a nearest-neighbor algorithm that merged closely related sequences to remove PCR and sequencing errors. Alignment of CDR3 sequences to IMGT reference sequences was used to assign V, D and J gene segments. Each retained sequence needed at least a six-nucleotide match to both a V gene segment and a J gene segment. A rearrangement counted as productive if the CDR3 had no stop codons and remained in frame with V and J, and every other rearrangement counted as non-productive. Following IMGT convention, CDR3 was defined as the stretch from the second conserved V-encoded cysteine to the conserved J-encoded phenylalanine. In an earlier analysis of more than 550 of the donors, sequences lacking an unambiguous match to a single V gene segment were excluded. An earlier analysis of several hundred of the donors classified V segments as functional when productive rearrangements were above 56.7% and as segregating when the standard deviation between donors was above 5%. A statistical classification framework was built to diagnose cytomegalovirus status from the catalog of TCR beta chain sequences. A later analysis assigned V and J genes by comparing TCR nucleotide sequences with IMGT/GENE-DB human TR gene sequences. In a later analysis, CDR3 sequences and most-parsimonious VDJ recombination scenarios were assigned using the TCRdist pipeline. In a later analysis, each TCR beta chain was defined by its CDR3 amino acid sequence together with its V-gene family, and reads lacking a unique V-gene family were excluded. To address suspected cross-contamination and a sequencing artifact, a later analysis removed under 600 highly shared, low-generation-probability nucleotide sequences. In a later analysis, a clonal expansion index for each public chain was calculated from normalized within-repertoire ranks of inferred template counts. A later analysis computed generation probabilities with a VDJ recombination model fitted to out-of-frame rearrangements, and checked the results against IGoR. In a later analysis, hypergeometric tests were used to score TCR-TCR, TCR-HLA and TCR-CMV co-occurrence, with a repertoire-size bias correction applied to TCR pairs. To estimate false discovery rates, a later analysis permuted the HLA or CMV assignments 20 times. In a later analysis, co-occurring TCRs were grouped with DBSCAN, and TCRdist sequence similarity was added when clustering was performed within HLA-allele-positive subsets. For co-occurrence clustering, repertoires with fewer than 30,000 or more than 120,000 public chains were excluded, along with roughly 5 repertoires with anomalous nucleotide sharing. In its TCRdb copy, this immuneACCESS table keeps in-frame sequences only and misses some clones. Where compared with another copy, unresolved V genes explain less than half of these, and the others have no known cause. V and J calls and clone size are copied from that table; D and trimming were computed from the DNA. The sample table holds 150,000 to 200,000 clones, of which roughly 88% were seen once. Of the sample, 1.2% falls within the top ten clones.

The CDR3 sequence holds 15 residues, the cysteine and phenylalanine included. The sequence is cut down to CDR3 DNA, 45 bases in frame from base 1. The junction shows trimming of 2 bases on V and 3 bases on J, and the gene matches do not reach 4 bases of it. From the germline V gene, CDR1 is MNHEY and CDR2 is SVGAGI. With respect to this clone: No cognate antigen has been identified for it. No much larger clone exists at a distance of one base, and base qualities are not known.

In this chain, TRBV6-5 is recombined with TRBJ1-5; a stretch of 7 junction bases matches TRBD1. The receptor comes from a girl aged 2 to 9 in good health and CMV-seropositive. The sample was PBMCs. Here is the DNA: TGTGCCAGCAGTTACGGGGGACAGAACAATCAGCCCCAGCATTTT. This yields the protein CASSYGGQNNQPQHF.